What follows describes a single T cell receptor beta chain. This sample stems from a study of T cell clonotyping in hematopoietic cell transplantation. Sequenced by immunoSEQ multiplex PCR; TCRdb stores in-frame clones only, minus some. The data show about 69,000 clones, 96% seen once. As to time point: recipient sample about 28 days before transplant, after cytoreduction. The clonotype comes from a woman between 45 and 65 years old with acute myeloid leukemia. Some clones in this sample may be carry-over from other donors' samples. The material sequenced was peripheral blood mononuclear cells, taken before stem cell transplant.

The CDR3 sequence: CSAARRGSYEQYF. The CDR3 DNA is TGCAGCGCCGCTCGGCGGGGATCCTACGAGCAGTACTTC. The chain uses TRBV29-1 and TRBJ2-7, with D possibly matching TRBD2 (6 bases). V was cut by 7 bases and J by 1 base, with 14 bases left in between. This CDR3 region has 13 residues. Germline lookup yields CDR1 SQVTM and CDR2 ANQGSEA.